The 25 T cell receptor beta chains reported below all come from one sample, sequenced in a study of T cells in localized non-small cell lung cancer. Measured with immunoSEQ multiplex PCR; TCRdb has only the in-frame clones, and not every one. The sample has about 25,000 clones, around nine tenths seen once; the top ten hold approximately 14%. The sequencing used peripheral blood, collected before any cancer treatment. The receptors originated from an older female donor with stage I lung adenocarcinoma.

This clone appeared a single time. V usage is TRBV6-5 and J usage is TRBJ2-7; the match to TRBD1 covers 9 bases. The CDR3 spans 15 residues. V shed 2 bases and J 4 bases; nucleotides not matched to a gene: 6. CDR1 and CDR2 from the germline V gene are MNHEY and SVGAGI. The CDR3 region has the DNA TGTGCCAGCAGTTACCTCGACAGGGGGGGTTACGAGCAGTACTTC. Translated: CASSYLDRGGYEQYF.

The chain employs TRBV5-6 and TRBJ1-1, with D unresolved. The CDR3 is made up of 14 amino acids. Germline V gene lookup returns CDR1 SGHDT and CDR2 YYEEEE. V was clipped by 5 bases and J by 0 bases, with 11 bases between them. The DNA for the CDR3 is TGTGCCAGCAGGAGGAGGGCTCTGAACACTGAAGCTTTCTTT. It codes for CASRRRALNTEAFF. Full variable domain (outside the CDR3, taken from reference TRBV5-6 and TRBJ1-1): DAGVTQSPTHLIKTRGQQVTLRCSPKSGHDTVSWYQQALGQGPQFIFQYYEEEERQRGNFPDRFSGHQFPNYSSELNVNALLLGDSALYLCASRRRALNTEAFFGQGTRLTVV.

This rearrangement joins TRBV7-2 to TRBJ1-1, with TRBD1 matching over 9 bases. The J segment lost 6 bases and the V segment lost 5 bases, leaving 4 bases of the junction unmatched. Germline V gene lookup returns CDR1 SGHTA and CDR2 FQGNSA. The CDR3 extends over 13 amino acids. The CDR3 coding sequence is TGTGCCAGCAGCATACAGGGGGCGTCTGAAGCTTTCTTT. Translating it yields CASSIQGASEAFF.

V and J are TRBV14 and TRBJ2-2; D remains ambiguous. Per the germline V gene, CDR1 is SGHDN and CDR2 is FVKESK. The V and J ends lost 6 bases and 6 bases respectively, with 5 bases between them. This CDR3 is 11 amino acids long. The CDR3 reads CASRSSGELFF. In nucleotides, the CDR3 is TGTGCCAGCAGGAGTTCCGGGGAGCTGTTTTTT.

This chain joins TRBV25-1 and TRBJ1-2; 7 positions match TRBD1. CDR1 is MGHDK, CDR2 SYGVNS, per germline. Unmatched junction bases numbered 13, after V lost 7 bases and J lost 5 bases. The CDR3 is made up of 15 amino acids. The CDR3 loop is CASMGKARGSYGYTF. The CDR3 coding sequence is TGTGCCAGCATGGGTAAGGCCAGGGGGTCATATGGCTACACCTTC.

The chain links TRBV5-4 to TRBJ1-1; 11 bases are shared with TRBD1. CDR1 and CDR2 from the germline V gene are SGHNT and YYREEE (reference sequence). Trimming removed 1 base from V and 4 bases from J; junction bases left unmatched: 6. The CDR3 is made up of 16 amino acids. The CDR3 nucleotides are TGTGCCAGCAGCTTGCCAGGACAGGGGGCCTCCACTGAAGCTTTCTTT. Protein product: CASSLPGQGASTEAFF.

The chain carries TRBV30 and TRBJ2-5; D is possibly TRBD1 (6 bases). The V and J ends lost 0 bases and 3 bases respectively, with 14 bases between them. CDR1 is GTSNPN and CDR2 is SVGIG in the germline V gene (reference sequence). The CDR3 is 15 residues long. The CDR3 DNA sequence: TGTGCCTGGAGTGTACAGGGCAGGCCTAAAGAGACCCAGTACTTC. Protein sequence: CAWSVQGRPKETQYF. Based on the CDR3 plus reference TRBV30 and TRBJ2-5, the full variable domain is SQTIHQWPATLVQPVGSPLSLECTVEGTSNPNLYWYRQAAGRGLQLLFYSVGIGQISSEVPQNLSASRPQDRQFILSSKKLLLSDSGFYLCAWSVQGRPKETQYFGPGTRLLVL.

The chain combines TRBV18 with TRBJ1-1, with D maybe TRBD1 (6 bases). Germline V gene sequence: CDR1 KGHSH, CDR2 LQKENI. This CDR3 region has 15 residues. V dropped 3 bases and J dropped 7 bases, with 18 bases sitting between them. CDR3 amino acids: CASSPGGLDRLEAFF. The CDR3 DNA reads TGTGCCAGCTCACCGGGGGGATTGGACAGACTTGAAGCTTTCTTT.

The chain carries TRBV2 and TRBJ1-1; D not certain. Trimming left V 8 bases short and J 4 bases short, with 11 bases between. Germline CDR1 SNHLY, CDR2 FYNNEI. The CDR3 loop spans 12 amino acids. The CDR3 sequence: CASDPLGTEAFF. The CDR3, as DNA: TGTGCCAGCGACCCCTTGGGCACTGAAGCTTTCTTT.

The rearrangement uses TRBV6-1 and TRBJ1-5; 7 bases map to TRBD1. Germline assignment: CDR1 MNHNS and CDR2 SASEGT. J was trimmed by 2 bases and V by 2 bases; bases with no gene match: 15. CDR3 length: 19 amino acids. The CDR3 DNA reads as TGTGCCAGCAGTGAAAGGTGGACAGGAGACCCTTTCGGCAATCAGCCCCAGCATTTT. Protein: CASSERWTGDPFGNQPQHF.

The chain joins TRBV4-1 to TRBJ1-5; D gene ambiguous. Germline CDR1 and CDR2: MGHRA and YSYEKL. The V and J ends lost 2 bases and 4 bases respectively, with 6 bases between them. CDR3 length: 13 residues. This CDR3 reads CASSQQVNQPQHF. The DNA of the CDR3 is TGCGCCAGCAGCCAACAGGTAAATCAGCCCCAGCATTTT.

The chain recombines TRBV19 with TRBJ1-5; no clear D gene. The V gene's germline CDR1 is LNHDA and CDR2 SQIVND (reference sequence). This CDR3 region has 14 residues. Trimming removed 9 bases at V and 2 bases at J, with 14 bases between. The CDR3 DNA reads TGTGCCAGCTCAGTGGAACACGGCAATCAGCCCCAGCATTTT. Protein sequence: CASSVEHGNQPQHF.

The chain joins TRBV19 to TRBJ1-2, with D perhaps matching TRBD1 (5 bases). V lost 7 bases, J lost 3 bases, and 15 bases lay in between. Germline V gene sequence: CDR1 LNHDA, CDR2 SQIVND (reference sequence). This CDR3 comprises 14 residues. The DNA for the CDR3 is TGTGCCAGTAAGGTATCGGGGGTCGACTATGGCTACACCTTC. Translation: CASKVSGVDYGYTF.

The genes are TRBV11-3 and TRBJ1-5; 7 bases align to TRBD1. This CDR3 is 12 amino acids long. CDR1 and CDR2 (germline): SGHNT, YENEEA. V gave up 8 bases and J gave up 10 bases; unmatched junction bases: 8. The CDR3 DNA is TGTGCCAGCCAAACAGGGGATGGTCCCCAGCATTTT. The encoded protein is CASQTGDGPQHF.

The chain has TRBV9 and TRBJ1-4; 8 bases are a match to TRBD1. V shed 3 bases, J shed 5 bases, and the junction held 21 bases outside the gene matches. Germline CDR1 is SGDLS and CDR2 is YYNGEE. This CDR3 is built from 20 residues. CDR3: CASSDHHPGQVPDENEKLFF. The CDR3 DNA reads TGTGCCAGCAGCGACCATCATCCGGGACAGGTGCCCGACGAGAATGAAAAACTGTTTTTT.

The rearrangement joins TRBV5-4 to TRBJ1-1, with unresolved D. CDR1 is SGHNT and CDR2 is YYREEE in the germline V gene (reference sequence). The CDR3 loop spans 11 amino acids. V lost 3 bases to trimming and J lost 7 bases, with 7 bases between them. The DNA of the CDR3 is TGTGCCAGCAGCTCGATGCATGAAGCTTTCTTT. Translation: CASSSMHEAFF.

This chain links TRBV29-1 with TRBJ2-1; tentative D call: TRBD2 (5 bases). Deletions cut 0 bases from V and 7 bases from J, with 22 bases between. The germline V gene encodes CDR1 SQVTM and CDR2 ANQGSEA. The CDR3 extends over 17 amino acids. Here the CDR3 reads CSVEDRGGIESRNEQFF. CDR3 nucleotide sequence: TGCAGCGTTGAAGATCGAGGAGGCATAGAATCGCGGAATGAGCAGTTCTTC.

This chain links TRBV2 with TRBJ1-2; D is perhaps TRBD1 (5 bases). The CDR3 is 15 amino acids. Trimming removed 6 bases from V and 0 bases from J, with 14 bases in between. CDR1 is SNHLY, CDR2 FYNNEI, per germline. The CDR3 nucleotides are TGTGCCAGCAGGGCGGGGGGGAACGCTAACTATGGCTACACCTTC. Amino acid sequence: CASRAGGNANYGYTF.

This chain joins TRBV7-3 and TRBJ2-3; D possibly uses TRBD1 or TRBD2 (5 bases each). CDR3 size: 13 residues. The germline V gene has CDR1 SGHTA and CDR2 FQGTGA. Trimming cost V 8 bases and J 5 bases, with 14 bases left between them. Here the CDR3 reads CASAAFGGDTQYF. CDR3 nucleotide sequence: TGTGCCAGCGCCGCTTTTGGGGGAGATACGCAGTATTTT.

J is TRBJ1-1 and V is TRBV19; no clear D. Per germline, CDR1 LNHDA and CDR2 SQIVND (reference sequence). Trimming took 3 bases from V and 9 from J, leaving 11 bases between them. The CDR3 extends over 12 amino acids. The CDR3 coding sequence is TGTGCCAGTAGTATCGCAGCAGGAAAAGCTTTCTTT. Its protein is CASSIAAGKAFF.

This sequence joins TRBV6-5 and TRBJ2-1, with D tentatively TRBD2 (6 bases). In germline, CDR1 is MNHEY, CDR2 SVGAGI. The length of the CDR3 is 14 residues. V lost 4 bases to trimming and J lost 2 bases, with 9 bases between them. The CDR3 region is CASSSGGAYNEQFF. The CDR3 DNA is TGTGCCAGCAGTTCCGGCGGGGCCTACAATGAGCAGTTCTTC.

The chain couples TRBV6-1 to TRBJ2-3; the match to TRBD2 covers 8 bases. The CDR3 runs to 14 residues. Germline CDR1 is MNHNS and CDR2 is SASEGT. J lost 4 bases, V lost 5 bases, and 5 bases had no gene match. CDR3 nucleotide sequence: TGTGCCAGCAGTACTAGCGGTGGATCAGATACGCAGTATTTT. Translation gives CASSTSGGSDTQYF.

The CDR3 is CASSGGGNTEAFF. CDR3 nucleotide sequence: TGTGCCAGCAGTGGTGGGGGAAACACTGAAGCTTTCTTT. The rearrangement links TRBV6-1 to TRBJ1-1; D may be TRBD1 (5 bases). V was clipped by 4 bases and J by 2 bases, with 8 bases between them. CDR1 MNHNS and CDR2 SASEGT come from the germline V gene. This CDR3 has 13 residues.

V usage is TRBV5-1 and J usage is TRBJ2-7; 9 bases match TRBD1. With 0 bases clipped from V and 1 base from J, the junction kept 5 bases outside the gene matches. CDR3 length equals 16 residues. The V gene's germline CDR1 is SGHRS and CDR2 YFSETQ. CDR3 amino acids: CASSLGDRDRSYEQYF. The CDR3, as DNA: TGCGCCAGCAGCTTGGGGGACAGGGATCGGTCCTACGAGCAGTACTTC.

The chain couples TRBV9 to TRBJ2-1; D gene unclear. Germline V CDR1 and CDR2: SGDLS, YYNGEE. V lost 0 bases, J lost 1 base, and 8 bases lay in between. This CDR3 contains 15 residues. Written as DNA, the CDR3 is TGTGCCAGCAGCGTAGAAAGATGGTCCTACAATGAGCAGTTCTTC. It is translated as CASSVERWSYNEQFF.